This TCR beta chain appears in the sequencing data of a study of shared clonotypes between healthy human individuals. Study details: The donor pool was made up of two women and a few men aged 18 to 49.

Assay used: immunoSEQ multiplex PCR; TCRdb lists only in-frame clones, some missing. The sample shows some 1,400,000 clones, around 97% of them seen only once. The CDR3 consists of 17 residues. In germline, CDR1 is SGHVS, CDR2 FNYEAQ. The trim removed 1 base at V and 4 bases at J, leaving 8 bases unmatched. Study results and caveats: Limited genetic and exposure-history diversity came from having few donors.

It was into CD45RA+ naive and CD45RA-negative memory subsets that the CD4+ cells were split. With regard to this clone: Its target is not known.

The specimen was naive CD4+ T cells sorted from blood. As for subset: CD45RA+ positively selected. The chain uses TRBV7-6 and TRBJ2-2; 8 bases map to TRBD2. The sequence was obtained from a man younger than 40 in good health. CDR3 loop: CASSLVASAGATGELFF. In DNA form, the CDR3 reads TGTGCCAGCAGCTTAGTTGCCTCAGCGGGAGCCACCGGGGAGCTGTTTTTT.